This T cell receptor beta chain was recovered during a study of breast tumors, draining lymph nodes, adjacent tissues. Findings of the study overall: The data were judged consistent with most tumor T cells coming from lymph node and expanding in tumor. Tumor TCR diversity was below lymph nodes but above nontumor tissue. Tumor and nontumor repertoires were significantly more similar in luminal-like than in basal-like breast cancer. Tumor T cell lymph node origin was a supported hypothesis, not proven.

This clonotype has a count of ten or more. The antigen is not known. TCRdb redid the calling of the multiplex PCR reads with MiXCR, one entry per CDR3 protein. The data show tens of thousands of distinct CDR3 sequences, around 45% seen once. Germline assignment: CDR1 MNHNS and CDR2 SASEGT. CDR3 size: 15 residues. V was pared by 2 bases and J by 0 bases, with 9 bases between. The sequence derives from a female donor with breast cancer. Some clones in this sample may be carry-over from other donors' samples. This sequence joins TRBV6-1 and TRBJ2-3; D gene uncertain. Sequencing was done on a sample of breast tumor tissue. CDR3 in amino acids: CASSERTVSTDTQYF. The CDR3 DNA is TGTGCCAGCAGTGAAAGGACGGTGAGCACAGATACGCAGTATTTT.